This T cell receptor beta chain came from a study of blood T cell repertoires in COVID-19. Across the whole study: Samples came from the United States, Italy and Spain, spanning acute and convalescent COVID-19.

CDR3 length equals 15 residues. Germline V gene data show CDR1 as KGHSH and CDR2 as LQKENI. Losses at the gene ends were 3 bases for V and 3 bases for J; bases not matched to a gene: 1. Method: immunoSEQ multiplex PCR; TCRdb's copy keeps in-frame clones and lacks some. The table lists 360,000 or so clones, around 90% of them singletons. Comments on this clone: Other DNA sequences in this sample translate to the same CDR3.

The origin of this receptor is a woman aged 55-70 years with COVID-19, enrolled during active disease. The gene calls are TRBV18 and TRBJ2-3; 12 bases are shared with TRBD2. The sequenced material came from peripheral blood. CDR3 loop: CASSPGLAGTDTQYF. For the CDR3, the DNA is TGTGCCAGCTCACCTGGACTAGCGGGGACAGATACGCAGTATTTT.